This T cell receptor beta chain was retrieved from a study of T cell changes during pregnancy in multiple sclerosis. Germline CDR1 and CDR2: MRHNA and SNTAGT. The junction had 16 bases not matched to a gene; V was cut back by 0 bases and J by 5 bases. This CDR3 comprises 18 residues. Libraries were prepared by immunoSEQ multiplex PCR; TCRdb keeps only in-frame clonotypes and omits some of them. The table shows about 100,000 clones, with 91% occurring only once. Sample: peripheral blood, taken in the second trimester of pregnancy. The sequence was collected from a female donor with multiple sclerosis, enrolled in a pregnancy study. The chain carries TRBV6-4 and TRBJ2-7, with 7 bases identical to TRBD2. In nucleotides, the CDR3 is TGTGCCAGCAGTGACTCGAGTCGGCTAGCGGAAATGAGGGACGAGCAGTACTTC. Protein sequence: CASSDSSRLAEMRDEQYF.